A single sample is the source of the 7 T cell receptor beta chains below, sequenced in a study of blood T cell repertoires in COVID-19. Measured with immunoSEQ multiplex PCR; TCRdb has only the in-frame clones, and not every one. Altogether under 150,000 clones are present, over 80% being singletons, with the ten largest covering under 3%. Sequencing was performed on peripheral blood. The receptor source for this set is a man aged 50 or older with active COVID-19.

The V call is TRBV5-8, the J call TRBJ2-5; TRBD2 matches 12 bases. In germline, CDR1 is SGHTS, CDR2 YDEGEE. V dropped 7 bases and J dropped 5; count of bases not matched to a gene: 9. The CDR3 covers 15 residues. CDR3 sequence reads: CASGTSGGPWETQYF. In DNA form, the CDR3 reads TGTGCCAGCGGTACTAGCGGGGGGCCGTGGGAGACCCAGTACTTC. The full variable domain, its missing parts supplied by reference TRBV5-8 and TRBJ2-5, is EAGVTQSPTHLIKTRGQQATLRCSPISGHTSVYWYQQALGLGLQFLLWYDEGEERNRGNFPPRFSGRQFPNYSSELNVNALELEDSALYLCASGTSGGPWETQYFGPGTRLLVL.

J is TRBJ1-3 and V is TRBV2, with D possibly TRBD1 on 5 matching bases. Germline CDR1 SNHLY, CDR2 FYNNEI. There are 15 residues in the CDR3. V was pared by 5 bases and J by 0 bases, with 11 bases between. This CDR3 is CASSRGGDSGNTIYF. As DNA, the CDR3 is TGTGCCAGCAGTCGGGGGGGGGACTCTGGAAACACCATATATTTT. The full variable domain, in which reference TRBV2 and TRBJ1-3 provide the parts outside the CDR3, is EPEVTQTPSHQVTQMGQEVILRCVPISNHLYFYWYRQILGQKVEFLVSFYNNEISEKSEIFDDQFSVERPDGSNFTLKIRSTKLEDSAMYFCASSRGGDSGNTIYFGEGSWLTVV.

V and J are TRBV5-1 and TRBJ2-2, with D unclear. Germline CDR1 reads SGHRS; CDR2 reads YFSETQ. The CDR3 runs 14 residues. The germline V and J ends were trimmed by 1 base and 3 bases, with 7 bases remaining between them. The CDR3 spells CASSLRVDTGELFF. The CDR3 region has the DNA TGCGCCAGCAGCTTGCGTGTTGACACCGGGGAGCTGTTTTTT.

The chain links TRBV10-3 to TRBJ2-1, with D possibly matching TRBD1 (5 bases). The CDR3 has 13 amino acids. V was trimmed by 10 bases and J by 7 bases, leaving 17 bases between them. CDR1 and CDR2 from the germline V gene are ENHRY and SYGVKD. CDR3 in amino acids: CARPDRFTNEQFF. The CDR3 nucleotides are TGTGCCAGACCAGACAGATTTACAAATGAGCAGTTCTTC.

The genes are TRBV19 and TRBJ2-2; perhaps TRBD1 as D (6 bases). Germline V gives CDR1 LNHDA, CDR2 SQIVND (reference sequence). Between the trimmed V and J ends, which lost 10 bases and 10 bases, there was a span of 16 bases. This CDR3 is 12 amino acids long. The CDR3 loop is CATTSGGLELFF. As DNA, the CDR3 is TGTGCCACCACCAGTGGGGGCTTGGAGCTGTTTTTT.

In this sample, this clone turned up a few times. The CDR3 is CASIRTGQGNTEAFF. CDR3 DNA: TGCGCCAGCATCAGGACGGGACAGGGGAACACTGAAGCTTTCTTT. The chain links TRBV5-1 to TRBJ1-1, with TRBD1 matching 9 bases. V shed 6 bases and J 1 base; nucleotides not matched to a gene: 7. This CDR3 contains 15 residues. The germline CDR1 and CDR2 sequences are SGHRS and YFSETQ.

This sequence joins TRBV7-2 and TRBJ2-1; 9 bases are a match to TRBD2. CDR1 is SGHTA and CDR2 is FQGNSA in the germline V gene. V trimming: 5 bases; J trimming: 4 bases; junction bases outside the gene matches: 6. The CDR3 loop spans 15 amino acids. The CDR3 DNA reads as TGTGCCAGCAGCCCCGGGACTAGCCTATACAATGAGCAGTTCTTC. It translates to CASSPGTSLYNEQFF.